This T cell receptor (beta chain) was profiled in a study of T cell responses to AZD1222 COVID-19 vaccine. This CDR3 spans 14 amino acids. V lost 0 bases, J lost 4 bases, and 10 bases lay in between. The germline gives CDR1 WNHNN, CDR2 SYGVQD (reference sequence). Repertoires were generated with immunoSEQ multiplex PCR, while TCRdb's copy carries only in-frame clones and drops some. The sample holds under 150,000 clones, around 92% seen once. V usage is TRBV10-1 and J usage is TRBJ2-7; the D gene could be TRBD1 or TRBD2 (6 bases each). This TCR derives from an adult in good health. Sequences were derived from peripheral blood, sampled on day 0 of AZD1222 vaccination. DNA of the CDR3: TGCGCCAGCAGTGAGTCCGGGGGCGAGTACGAGCAGTACTTC. Protein: CASSESGGEYEQYF.